The rows below give T cell receptor beta chains drawn from one sample of a study of shared clonotypes between healthy human individuals. Produced via immunoSEQ multiplex PCR; TCRdb's table is partial and in-frame only. This table has roughly 1,800,000 clones, just under 95% appearing once. Material: naive CD8+ T cells sorted from blood. The receptors were gathered from a man between 18 and 35 years old in good health. CDR3s include the opening cysteine and the closing phenylalanine or tryptophan. Fields, in order: D gene, V gene, clone size, J gene, CDR3 DNA, CDR3 protein. The D gene is left open where the match is weak. A row's size may be missing; if present it is once, few, many or a size class.

NA	TRBV5-1	NA	TRBJ1-1	TGCGCCAGCAGCTTAAGGGCCGCGGGGACACCGAACACTGAAGCTTTCTTT	CASSLRAAGTPNTEAFF
NA	TRBV5-1	few	TRBJ2-7	TGCGCCAGCAGCTTGGCCGGGCAGGGCTACGAGCAGTACTTC	CASSLAGQGYEQYF
TRBD2	TRBV27	once	TRBJ2-5	TGTGCCAGCAGTTTAGTTAGCGGGGGGGCCTGGGAGACCCAGTACTTC	CASSLVSGGAWETQYF
NA	TRBV4-1	NA	TRBJ2-7	TGCGCCAGCAGCCAAGGGGGAGGACTCTCCTACGAGCAGTACTTC	CASSQGGGLSYEQYF
TRBD2	TRBV7-9	once	TRBJ2-3	TGTGCCAGCAGCTGGACCAGCGGGGGGTTCCTCACAGATACGCAGTATTTT	CASSWTSGGFLTDTQYF
TRBD2	TRBV10-1	NA	TRBJ2-7	TGCGCCAGCAGTGAGGGGACTATCTCCTACGAGCAGTACTTC	CASSEGTISYEQYF
NA	TRBV4-3	NA	TRBJ2-7	TGCGCCAGCAGCCAAGATGCGCTTTACTACGAGCAGTACTTC	CASSQDALYYEQYF
NA	TRBV27	NA	TRBJ1-2	TGTGCCAGCAGTTTAAACGGACAGATATATGGCTACACCTTC	CASSLNGQIYGYTF
NA	TRBV5-1	NA	TRBJ1-1	TGCGCCAGCAGCTTGCTTGGCCGAGGCGACACTGAAGCTTTCTTT	CASSLLGRGDTEAFF
NA	TRBV19	once	TRBJ2-5	TGTGCCAGTAGCCCGATCTATAGAGAGACCCAGTACTTC	CASSPIYRETQYF
NA	TRBV11-2	NA	TRBJ2-5	TGTGCCAGCAGCTTAGCGGGTCCGGAGACCCAGTACTTC	CASSLAGPETQYF
NA	TRBV29-1	NA	TRBJ1-2	TGCAGCGTTGTTAAGGTTTATGGCTACACCTTC	CSVVKVYGYTF
NA	TRBV25-1	few	TRBJ1-3	TGTGCCAGCGAGGGGTGGCAGACTGGAAACACCATATATTTT	CASEGWQTGNTIYF
NA	TRBV6-5	NA	TRBJ2-3	TGTGCCAGCAGTTACGCTCTAGGAACGATCACAGATACGCAGTATTTT	CASSYALGTITDTQYF
NA	TRBV7-8	NA	TRBJ2-3	TGTGCCAGCAGCTTAATGGCAACAGATACGCAGTATTTT	CASSLMATDTQYF
NA	TRBV5-6	NA	TRBJ2-7	TGTGCCAGCACGTCAACAGTTACCTACGAGCAGTACTTC	CASTSTVTYEQYF
NA	TRBV4-1	NA	TRBJ2-2	TGCGCCAGCAGCCAAGGCCAGAACACCGGGGAGCTGTTTTTT	CASSQGQNTGELFF
TRBD1	TRBV2	NA	TRBJ2-7	TGTGCCAGCAGTGTCGGACAGGGGTTTTCCTACGAGCAGTACTTC	CASSVGQGFSYEQYF
TRBD2	TRBV5-4	NA	TRBJ2-3	TGTGCCAGCAGCCTTAGCGGGAGGGCCGTAGATACGCAGTATTTT	CASSLSGRAVDTQYF
NA	TRBV29-1	NA	TRBJ2-7	TGCAGCGTTGAAGTAAGGGGGGGTAGGGATTCCTACGAGCAGTACTTC	CSVEVRGGRDSYEQYF
NA	TRBV30	NA	TRBJ1-1	TGTGCCTGGAGTGTCCGACAGCTGAACACTGAAGCTTTCTTT	CAWSVRQLNTEAFF
NA	TRBV5-4	NA	TRBJ2-7	TGTGCCAGCAGCTTGGTTGGCTCCTACGAGCAGTACTTC	CASSLVGSYEQYF
NA	TRBV18	NA	TRBJ2-7	TGTGCCAGCTCACCGGGGATCAGCTACGAGCAGTACTTC	CASSPGISYEQYF
TRBD1	TRBV4-1	NA	TRBJ2-7	TGCGCCAGCAGCCCCGGGACAGGGACCTACGAGCAGTACTTC	CASSPGTGTYEQYF
NA	TRBV4-3	NA	TRBJ2-7	TGCGCCAGCAGCCAGCAGCGGACAACCTACGAGCAGTACTTC	CASSQQRTTYEQYF
NA	TRBV12-5	NA	TRBJ1-2	TGTGCTAGTGGTTTCGGGGCAGGGACCCTCTATGGCTACACCTTC	CASGFGAGTLYGYTF
NA	TRBV6-1	NA	TRBJ2-7	TGTGCCAGCAGTGAAGGATTCCCCGGGGCCGACGAGCAGTACTTC	CASSEGFPGADEQYF
NA	TRBV19	NA	TRBJ2-7	TGTGCCTCGAGGGACACCTCCTACGAGCAGTACTTC	CASRDTSYEQYF
NA	TRBV6-1	NA	TRBJ1-1	TGTGCCAGCAGTGATGGCGCGACTGAAGCTTTCTTT	CASSDGATEAFF
NA	TRBV11-1	NA	TRBJ2-7	TGTGCCAGCAGCCTTAGAGAGGACTTGTACGAGCAGTACTTC	CASSLREDLYEQYF
NA	TRBV7-9	NA	TRBJ2-7	TGTGCCAGCAGCTTCGTTGGGGACTCCTACGAGCAGTACTTC	CASSFVGDSYEQYF
NA	TRBV6-6	NA	TRBJ1-1	TGTGCCAGCCGGGTGGGGAACACTGAAGCTTTCTTT	CASRVGNTEAFF
NA	TRBV19	once	TRBJ1-3	TGTGCCAGTAGTTTCCCATTCGGAGCGAGCGATCCTGGAAACACCATATATTTT	CASSFPFGASDPGNTIYF
NA	TRBV7-2	NA	TRBJ2-3	TGTGCCAGCAGCTTAGAAAGGTTGGTCACAGATACGCAGTATTTT	CASSLERLVTDTQYF
NA	TRBV4-3	NA	TRBJ1-2	TGCGCCAGCAGCCAAGGCCTGGAGTCAGCTAACTATGGCTACACCTTC	CASSQGLESANYGYTF
TRBD1	TRBV5-4	once	TRBJ2-1	TGTGCCAGCACCGAAATACCGGGACAGGGGGTCGATGAGCAGTTCTTC	CASTEIPGQGVDEQFF
NA	TRBV2	NA	TRBJ1-2	TGTGCCAGCAGTGGAGAACCGCGGGGCTATGGCTACACCTTC	CASSGEPRGYGYTF
NA	TRBV25-1	NA	TRBJ2-1	TGTGCCAGCAGGGATTCGGGGGCGGAAAATGAGCAGTTCTTC	CASRDSGAENEQFF
NA	TRBV11-2	NA	TRBJ2-3	TGTGCCAGCAGCTTATCCACAGATACGCAGTATTTT	CASSLSTDTQYF
TRBD1	TRBV7-9	NA	TRBJ1-1	TGTGCCAGCAGCCGCGGACAGGGGGAAGACACTGAAGCTTTCTTT	CASSRGQGEDTEAFF
TRBD1	TRBV4-1	NA	TRBJ2-1	TGCGCCAGCAGCCAGATGCCCCTGTCGGACAGGGGGCAGAATGAGCAGTTCTTC	CASSQMPLSDRGQNEQFF
TRBD2	TRBV4-1	NA	TRBJ2-1	TGCGCCAGCAGCCAAGAAAGGCTAGCGGGTTACAATGAGCAGTTCTTC	CASSQERLAGYNEQFF
NA	TRBV5-4	NA	TRBJ1-2	TGTGCCAGCAGCTTGTTCGTCCAAGTGCCAAACTATGGCTACACCTTC	CASSLFVQVPNYGYTF
NA	TRBV7-9	NA	TRBJ2-3	TGTGCCAGCAGCCCGTACAGCACAGATACGCAGTATTTT	CASSPYSTDTQYF
NA	TRBV30	NA	TRBJ1-6	TGTGCCTGGAGTTCCCAGGGTGTGGATTCACCCCTCCACTTT	CAWSSQGVDSPLHF
TRBD2	TRBV13	NA	TRBJ2-3	TGTGCCAGCAGCTTTCGGGCTAGCGGGGCCACAGATACGCAGTATTTT	CASSFRASGATDTQYF
TRBD2	TRBV6-5	NA	TRBJ2-1	TGTGCCAGCAGTTATGTACTAGCGGGAGGAGCTGAGCAGTTCTTC	CASSYVLAGGAEQFF
TRBD2	TRBV5-1	NA	TRBJ2-3	TGCGCCAGCAGCTCCGCTAGCGGGATCTTCCCAGATACGCAGTATTTT	CASSSASGIFPDTQYF
NA	TRBV19	NA	TRBJ2-7	TGTGCCAGTAGTCCTCGGGACGGAACCTACGAGCAGTACTTC	CASSPRDGTYEQYF
NA	TRBV27	NA	TRBJ2-7	TGTGCCAGCAGTTTATCTTGGGGGGCCAGGGCCTACGAGCAGTACTTC	CASSLSWGARAYEQYF
NA	TRBV7-3	once	TRBJ2-7	TGTGCCAGCAGCTTAATTTTCATAGTCGCGGGGGCAGCCTACGAGCAGTACTTC	CASSLIFIVAGAAYEQYF
NA	TRBV5-8	NA	TRBJ2-7	TGTGCCAGCAGCCTTACCGACGATTACGAGCAGTACTTC	CASSLTDDYEQYF
NA	TRBV7-9	NA	TRBJ1-5	TGTGCCAGCAGCCTCGCAGGAAGCAATCAGCCCCAGCATTTT	CASSLAGSNQPQHF
NA	TRBV6-1	NA	TRBJ2-7	TGTGCCAGCAGCCCGTTTGAGGTCGGGACCGACGAGCAGTACTTC	CASSPFEVGTDEQYF
NA	TRBV15	NA	TRBJ2-1	TGTGCCACCAGCAAACCATCAGCCTCCTACAATGAGCAGTTCTTC	CATSKPSASYNEQFF
TRBD1	TRBV5-6	NA	TRBJ1-6	TGTGCCAGCAGCTTGCTACAGGGGGTTCCTTCACCCCTCCACTTT	CASSLLQGVPSPLHF